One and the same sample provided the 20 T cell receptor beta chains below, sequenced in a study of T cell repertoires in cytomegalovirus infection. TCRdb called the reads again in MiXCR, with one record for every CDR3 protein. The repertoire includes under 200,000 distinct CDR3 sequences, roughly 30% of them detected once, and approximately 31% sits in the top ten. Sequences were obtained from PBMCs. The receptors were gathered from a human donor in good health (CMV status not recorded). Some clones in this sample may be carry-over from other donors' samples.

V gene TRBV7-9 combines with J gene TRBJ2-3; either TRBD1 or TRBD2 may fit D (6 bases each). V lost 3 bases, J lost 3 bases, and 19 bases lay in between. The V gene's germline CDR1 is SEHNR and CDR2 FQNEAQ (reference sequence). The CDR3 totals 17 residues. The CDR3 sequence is CASSFSPYGGLTDTQYF. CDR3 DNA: TGTGCCAGCAGCTTTTCTCCATACGGGGGCCTAACAGATACGCAGTATTTT.

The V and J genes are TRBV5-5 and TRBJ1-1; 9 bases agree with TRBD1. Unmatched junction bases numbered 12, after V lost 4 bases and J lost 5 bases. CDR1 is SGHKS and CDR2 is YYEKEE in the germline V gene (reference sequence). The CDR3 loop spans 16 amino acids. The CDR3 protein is CASSAGAGQGQTEAFF. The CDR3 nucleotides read TGTGCCAGCAGCGCGGGAGCGGGACAGGGACAAACTGAAGCTTTCTTT. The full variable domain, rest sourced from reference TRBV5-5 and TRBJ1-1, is DAGVTQSPTHLIKTRGQQVTLRCSPISGHKSVSWYQQVLGQGPQFIFQYYEKEERGRGNFPDRFSARQFPNYSSELNVNALLLGDSALYLCASSAGAGQGQTEAFFGQGTRLTVV.

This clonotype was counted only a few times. In DNA form, the CDR3 reads TGTGCCAGCAGTTCTAGTGTAAGCTCCTACAATGAGCAGTTCTTC. As protein: CASSSSVSSYNEQFF. The chain has TRBV27 and TRBJ2-1; D not resolved. Germline lookup yields CDR1 MNHEY and CDR2 SMNVEV (reference sequence). V shed 4 bases and J shed 0 bases, with 10 bases lying between them. CDR3 length equals 15 residues.

The CDR3: CASSSAGISGETQYF. DNA of the CDR3: TGTGCCAGCAGTTCCGCAGGGATTTCGGGGGAGACCCAGTACTTC. This sequence joins TRBV12-3 or TRBV12-4 and TRBJ2-5; D possibly matches TRBD1 or TRBD2 (5 bases each). This CDR3 comprises 15 residues. V lost 4 bases to trimming and J lost 5 bases, with 17 bases between them.

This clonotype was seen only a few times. The CDR3 nucleotides are TGTGCCAGCAGTCCGCGTGAGGGGGGCGGGCGCGAGCAGTACTTC. Its protein is CASSPREGGGREQYF. The gene calls are TRBV12-3 or TRBV12-4 and TRBJ2-7; either TRBD1 or TRBD2 may supply D (6 bases each). Trimming took off 5 bases at V and 6 bases at J, with 20 bases between the two ends. The CDR3 consists of 15 residues.

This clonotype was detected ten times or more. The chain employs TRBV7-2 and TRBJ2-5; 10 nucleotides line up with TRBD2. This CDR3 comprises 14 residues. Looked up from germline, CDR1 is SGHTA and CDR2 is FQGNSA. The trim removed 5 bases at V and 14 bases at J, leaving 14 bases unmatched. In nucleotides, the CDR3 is TGTGCCAGCAGCGAAGGGCTAGCGGGGGACCTTCGTTACTTC. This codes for CASSEGLAGDLRYF.

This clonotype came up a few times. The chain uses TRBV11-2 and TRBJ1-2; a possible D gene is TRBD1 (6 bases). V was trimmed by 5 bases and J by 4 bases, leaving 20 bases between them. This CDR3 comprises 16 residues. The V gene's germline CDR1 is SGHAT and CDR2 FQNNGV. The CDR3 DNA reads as TGTGCCAGCAGCCATTTGGCGGGGGCAGTTCCCTATGGCTACACCTTC. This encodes CASSHLAGAVPYGYTF.

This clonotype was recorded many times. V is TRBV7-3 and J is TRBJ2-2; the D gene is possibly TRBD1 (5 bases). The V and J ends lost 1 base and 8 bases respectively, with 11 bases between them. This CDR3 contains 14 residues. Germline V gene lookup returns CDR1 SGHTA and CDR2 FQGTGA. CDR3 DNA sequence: TGTGCCAGCAGCTTAAGACAGCTTGGGGGGGAGCTGTTTTTT. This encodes CASSLRQLGGELFF.

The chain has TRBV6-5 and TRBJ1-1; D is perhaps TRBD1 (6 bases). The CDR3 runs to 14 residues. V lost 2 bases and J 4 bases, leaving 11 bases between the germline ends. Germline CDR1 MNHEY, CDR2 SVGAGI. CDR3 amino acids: CASSYGGRITEAFF. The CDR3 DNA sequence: TGTGCCAGCAGTTACGGGGGGCGCATCACTGAAGCTTTCTTT.

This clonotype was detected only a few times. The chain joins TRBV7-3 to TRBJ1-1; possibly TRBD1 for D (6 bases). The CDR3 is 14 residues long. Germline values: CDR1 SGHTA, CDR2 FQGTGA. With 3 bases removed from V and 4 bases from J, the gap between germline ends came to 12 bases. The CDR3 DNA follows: TGTGCCAGCAGCTTGAGTACAGGGATCACTGAAGCTTTCTTT. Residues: CASSLSTGITEAFF.

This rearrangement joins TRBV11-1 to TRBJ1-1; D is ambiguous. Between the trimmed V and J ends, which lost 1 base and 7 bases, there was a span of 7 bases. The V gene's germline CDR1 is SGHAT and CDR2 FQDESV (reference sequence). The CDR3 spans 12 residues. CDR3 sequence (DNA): TGTGCCAGCAGCTTAGAAGGTCGTGAAGCTTTCTTT. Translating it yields CASSLEGREAFF.

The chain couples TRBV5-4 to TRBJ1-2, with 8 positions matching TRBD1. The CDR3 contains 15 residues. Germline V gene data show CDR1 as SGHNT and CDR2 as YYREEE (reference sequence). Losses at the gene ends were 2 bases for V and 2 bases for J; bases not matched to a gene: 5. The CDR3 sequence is CASSFPGQENYGYTF. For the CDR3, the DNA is TGTGCCAGCAGCTTTCCGGGACAGGAGAACTATGGCTACACCTTC.

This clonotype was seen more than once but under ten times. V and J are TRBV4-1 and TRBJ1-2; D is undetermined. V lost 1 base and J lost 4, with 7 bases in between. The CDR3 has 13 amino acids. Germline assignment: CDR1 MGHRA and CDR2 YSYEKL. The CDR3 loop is CASSQVPSYGYTF. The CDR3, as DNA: TGCGCCAGCAGCCAAGTTCCTAGCTATGGCTACACCTTC.

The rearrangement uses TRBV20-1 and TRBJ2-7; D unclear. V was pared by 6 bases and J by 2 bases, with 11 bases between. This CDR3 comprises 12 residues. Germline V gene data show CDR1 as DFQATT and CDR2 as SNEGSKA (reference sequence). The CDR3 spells CSARMGTYEQYF. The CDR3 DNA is TGCAGTGCCCGCATGGGTACCTACGAGCAGTACTTC.

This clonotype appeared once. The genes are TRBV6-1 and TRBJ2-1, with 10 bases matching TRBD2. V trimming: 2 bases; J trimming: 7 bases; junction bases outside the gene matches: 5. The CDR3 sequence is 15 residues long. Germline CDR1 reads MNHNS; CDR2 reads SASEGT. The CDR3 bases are TGTGCCAGCAGTGAACTAGCGGGGGTAGTAAATGAGCAGTTCTTC. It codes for CASSELAGVVNEQFF.

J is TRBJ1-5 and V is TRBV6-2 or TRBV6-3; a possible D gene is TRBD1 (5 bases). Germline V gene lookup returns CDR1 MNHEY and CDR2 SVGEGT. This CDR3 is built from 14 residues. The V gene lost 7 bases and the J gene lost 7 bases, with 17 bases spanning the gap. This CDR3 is CASKSGTQGQPQHF. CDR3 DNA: TGTGCCAGCAAGTCGGGGACTCAAGGGCAGCCCCAGCATTTT.

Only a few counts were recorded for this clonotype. CDR3 protein: CASSQQEGSSYEQYF. The CDR3 DNA follows: TGTGCCAGCAGTCAACAGGAGGGGAGCTCCTACGAGCAGTACTTC. The rearrangement joins TRBV6-6 to TRBJ2-7; the D gene is possibly TRBD2 (6 bases). Germline lookup yields CDR1 MNHNY and CDR2 SVGAGI (reference sequence). With 5 bases removed from V and 0 bases from J, the gap between germline ends came to 14 bases. CDR3 length: 15 amino acids.

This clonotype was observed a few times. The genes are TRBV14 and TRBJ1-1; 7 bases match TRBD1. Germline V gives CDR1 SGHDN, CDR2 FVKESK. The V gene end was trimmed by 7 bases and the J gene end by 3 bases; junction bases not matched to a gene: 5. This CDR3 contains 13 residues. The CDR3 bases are TGTGCCAGCACCCTGGGACAGTACACTGAAGCTTTCTTT. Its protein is CASTLGQYTEAFF.

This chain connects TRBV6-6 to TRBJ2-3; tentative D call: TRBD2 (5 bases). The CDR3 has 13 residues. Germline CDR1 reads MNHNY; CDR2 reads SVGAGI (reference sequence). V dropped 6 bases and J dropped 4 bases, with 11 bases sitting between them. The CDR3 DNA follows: TGTGCCAGCAGCTCCACGGAGGCAGATACGCAGTATTTT. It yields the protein CASSSTEADTQYF.

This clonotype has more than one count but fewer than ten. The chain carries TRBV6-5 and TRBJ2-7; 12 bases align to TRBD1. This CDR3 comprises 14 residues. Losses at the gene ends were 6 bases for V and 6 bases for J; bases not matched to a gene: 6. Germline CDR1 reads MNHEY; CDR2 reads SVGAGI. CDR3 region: CASSLGTGGGEQYF. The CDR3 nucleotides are TGTGCCAGCAGCCTTGGGACAGGGGGCGGCGAGCAGTACTTC.